This T cell receptor beta chain is from a study of T cell responses to AZD1222 COVID-19 vaccine. Germline V CDR1 and CDR2: MDHEN, SYDVKM. Trimming removed 6 bases at V and 3 bases at J, with 12 bases between. The CDR3 has 13 residues. Assay: immunoSEQ multiplex PCR; the TCRdb copy retains only in-frame clones and omits some. Among 150,000 to 200,000 clones listed, 90% to 95% were seen once. Sequences were derived from peripheral blood, sampled 28 days after the second AZD1222 dose. V gene TRBV28 combines with J gene TRBJ2-7, with a tentative D call TRBD1 (6 bases). This clonotype was obtained from an adult who received the AZD1222 COVID-19 vaccine. The DNA of the CDR3 is TGTGCCAGCAGCAACTCAGGGGTCTACGAGCAGTACTTC. It encodes CASSNSGVYEQYF.